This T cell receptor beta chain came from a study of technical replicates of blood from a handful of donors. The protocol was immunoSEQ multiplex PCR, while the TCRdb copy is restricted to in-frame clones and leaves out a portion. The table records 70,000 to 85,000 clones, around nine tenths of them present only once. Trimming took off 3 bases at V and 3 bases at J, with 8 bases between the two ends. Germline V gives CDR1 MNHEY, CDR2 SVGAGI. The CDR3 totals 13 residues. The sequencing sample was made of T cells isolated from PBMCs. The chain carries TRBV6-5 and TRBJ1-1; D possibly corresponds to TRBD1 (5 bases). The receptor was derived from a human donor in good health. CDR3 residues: CASSYRQYTEAFF. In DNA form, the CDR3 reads TGTGCCAGCAGTTATCGACAGTACACTGAAGCTTTCTTT.